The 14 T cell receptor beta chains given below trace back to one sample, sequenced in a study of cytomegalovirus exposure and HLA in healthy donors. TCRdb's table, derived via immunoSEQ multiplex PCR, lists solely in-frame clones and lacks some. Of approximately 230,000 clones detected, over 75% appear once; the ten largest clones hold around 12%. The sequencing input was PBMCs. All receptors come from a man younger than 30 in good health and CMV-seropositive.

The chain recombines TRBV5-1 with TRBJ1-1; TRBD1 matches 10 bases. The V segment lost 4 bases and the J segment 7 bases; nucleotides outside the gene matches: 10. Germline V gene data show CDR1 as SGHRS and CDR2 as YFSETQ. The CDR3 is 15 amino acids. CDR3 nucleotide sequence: TGCGCCAGCAGCCCGTCGACAGGGGGCGTTATTGAAGCTTTCTTT. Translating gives CASSPSTGGVIEAFF.

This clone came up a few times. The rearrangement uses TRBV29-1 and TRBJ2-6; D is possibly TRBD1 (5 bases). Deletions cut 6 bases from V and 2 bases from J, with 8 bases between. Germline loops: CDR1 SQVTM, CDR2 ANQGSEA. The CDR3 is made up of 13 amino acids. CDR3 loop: CSVRVTGANVLTF. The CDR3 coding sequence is TGCAGCGTCAGGGTAACTGGGGCCAACGTCCTGACTTTC. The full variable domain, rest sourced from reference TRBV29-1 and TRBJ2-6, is SAVISQKPSRDICQRGTSLTIQCQVDSQVTMMFWYRQQPGQSLTLIATANQGSEATYESGFVIDKFPISRPNLTFSTLTVSNMSPEDSSIYLCSVRVTGANVLTFGAGSRLTVL.

This CDR3 is CASSLVGRTNEQYF. As DNA, the CDR3 is TGCGCCAGCAGCTTGGTAGGACGGACTAATGAGCAGTACTTC. The chain joins TRBV5-1 to TRBJ2-7, with a tentative D call TRBD2 (6 bases). Trimming stripped 0 bases from V and 7 bases from J, with 14 bases between. This CDR3 comprises 14 residues. The germline V gene has CDR1 SGHRS and CDR2 YFSETQ. Full variable domain (missing parts from reference TRBV5-1 and TRBJ2-7): KAGVTQTPRYLIKTRGQQVTLSCSPISGHRSVSWYQQTPGQGLQFLFEYFSETQRNKGNFPGRFSGRQFSNSRSEMNVSTLELGDSALYLCASSLVGRTNEQYFGPGTRLTVT.

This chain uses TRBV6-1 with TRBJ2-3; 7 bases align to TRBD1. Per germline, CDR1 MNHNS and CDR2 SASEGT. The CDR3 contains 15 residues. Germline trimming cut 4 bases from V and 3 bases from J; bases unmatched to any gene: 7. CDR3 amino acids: CASSVRTGVTDTQYF. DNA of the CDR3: TGTGCCAGCAGTGTTCGGACAGGAGTTACAGATACGCAGTATTTT.

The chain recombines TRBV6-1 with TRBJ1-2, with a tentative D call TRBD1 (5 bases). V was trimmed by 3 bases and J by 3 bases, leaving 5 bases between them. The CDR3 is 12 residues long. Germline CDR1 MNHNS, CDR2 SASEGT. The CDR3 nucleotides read TGTGCCAGCAGTGACAGGGACTATGGCTACACCTTC. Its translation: CASSDRDYGYTF.

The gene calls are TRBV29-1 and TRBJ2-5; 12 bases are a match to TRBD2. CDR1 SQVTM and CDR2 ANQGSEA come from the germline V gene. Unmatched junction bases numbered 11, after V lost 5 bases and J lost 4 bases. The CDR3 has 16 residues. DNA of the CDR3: TGCAGCGTTACGGAGACTAGCGGGAGACGGGGAGAGACCCAGTACTTC. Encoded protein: CSVTETSGRRGETQYF.

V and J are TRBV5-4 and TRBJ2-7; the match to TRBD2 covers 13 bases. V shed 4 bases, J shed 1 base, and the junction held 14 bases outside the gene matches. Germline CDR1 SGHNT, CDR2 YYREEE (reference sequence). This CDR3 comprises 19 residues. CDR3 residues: CASSPFPGTSGTGSYEQYF. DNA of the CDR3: TGTGCCAGCAGCCCATTTCCCGGGACTAGCGGGACGGGATCCTACGAGCAGTACTTC. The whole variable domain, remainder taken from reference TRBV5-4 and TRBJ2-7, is ETGVTQSPTHLIKTRGQQVTLRCSSQSGHNTVSWYQQALGQGPQFIFQYYREEENGRGNFPPRFSGLQFPNYSSELNVNALELDDSALYLCASSPFPGTSGTGSYEQYFGPGTRLTVT.

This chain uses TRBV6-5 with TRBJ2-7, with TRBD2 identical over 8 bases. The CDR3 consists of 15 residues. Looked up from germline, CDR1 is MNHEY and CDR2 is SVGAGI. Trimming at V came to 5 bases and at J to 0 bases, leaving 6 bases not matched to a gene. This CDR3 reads CASSMTSASSYEQYF. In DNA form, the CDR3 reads TGTGCCAGCAGTATGACTAGCGCGAGCTCCTACGAGCAGTACTTC.

The CDR3 sequence: CASSGDRSSYEQYF. CDR3 in DNA: TGTGCCAGCAGCGGCGACAGAAGCTCCTACGAGCAGTACTTC. J is TRBJ2-7 and V is TRBV7-2; tentative D call: TRBD1 (5 bases). V was pared by 5 bases and J by 0 bases, with 11 bases between. CDR3 length: 14 amino acids. The V gene's germline CDR1 is SGHTA and CDR2 FQGNSA. Complete variable domain (other parts from reference TRBV7-2 and TRBJ2-7): GAGVSQSPSNKVTEKGKDVELRCDPISGHTALYWYRQSLGQGLEFLIYFQGNSAPDKSGLPSDRFSAERTGGSVSTLTIQRTQQEDSAVYLCASSGDRSSYEQYFGPGTRLTVT.

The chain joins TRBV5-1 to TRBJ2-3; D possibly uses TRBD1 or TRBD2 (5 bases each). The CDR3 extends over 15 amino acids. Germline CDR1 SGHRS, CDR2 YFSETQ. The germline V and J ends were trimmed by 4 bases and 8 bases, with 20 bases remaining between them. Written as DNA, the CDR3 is TGCGCCAGCAGCAAAAGAGGGGTGGCCGTGGTTACGCAGTATTTT. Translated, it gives CASSKRGVAVVTQYF.

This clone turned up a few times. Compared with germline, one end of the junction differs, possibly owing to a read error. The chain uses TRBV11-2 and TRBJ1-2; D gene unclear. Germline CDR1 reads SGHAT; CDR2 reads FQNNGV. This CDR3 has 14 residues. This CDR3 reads CASSLGPSQGGFTF. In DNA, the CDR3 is TGTGCCAGCAGCTTAGGGCCCAGTCAAGGTGGCTTCACCTTC.

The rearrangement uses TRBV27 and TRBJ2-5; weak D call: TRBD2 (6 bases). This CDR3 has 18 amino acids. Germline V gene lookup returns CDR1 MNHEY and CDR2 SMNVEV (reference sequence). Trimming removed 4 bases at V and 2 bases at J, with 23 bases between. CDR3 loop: CASSSTLLRRVEQETQYF. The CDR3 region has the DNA TGTGCCAGCAGTTCTACCCTACTTCGGAGGGTTGAACAAGAGACCCAGTACTTC.

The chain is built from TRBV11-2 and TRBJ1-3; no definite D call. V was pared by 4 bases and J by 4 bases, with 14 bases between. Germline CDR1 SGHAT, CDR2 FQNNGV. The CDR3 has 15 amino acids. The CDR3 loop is CASSSTPNSGNTIYF. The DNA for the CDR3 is TGTGCCAGCAGCTCAACGCCTAATTCGGGAAACACCATATATTTT.

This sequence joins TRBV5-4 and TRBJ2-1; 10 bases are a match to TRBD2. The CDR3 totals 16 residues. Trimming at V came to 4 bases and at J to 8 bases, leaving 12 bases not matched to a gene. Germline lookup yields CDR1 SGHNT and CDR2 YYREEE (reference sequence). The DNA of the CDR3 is TGTGCCAGCAGCGCGTCTGTAGCGGGAGGCCAGGATGAGCAGTTCTTC. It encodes CASSASVAGGQDEQFF.